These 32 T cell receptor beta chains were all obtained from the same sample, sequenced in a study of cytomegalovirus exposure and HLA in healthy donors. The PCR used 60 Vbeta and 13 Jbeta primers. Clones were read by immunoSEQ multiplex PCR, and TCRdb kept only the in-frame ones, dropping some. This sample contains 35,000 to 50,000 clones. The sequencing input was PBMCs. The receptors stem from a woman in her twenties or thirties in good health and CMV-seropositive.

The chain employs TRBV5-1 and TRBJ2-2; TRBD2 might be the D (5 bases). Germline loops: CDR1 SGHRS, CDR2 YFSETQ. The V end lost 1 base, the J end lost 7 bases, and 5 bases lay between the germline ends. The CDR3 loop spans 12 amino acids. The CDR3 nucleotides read TGCGCCAGCAGCTTGAGCGGCGGGGAGCTGTTTTTT. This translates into CASSLSGGELFF.

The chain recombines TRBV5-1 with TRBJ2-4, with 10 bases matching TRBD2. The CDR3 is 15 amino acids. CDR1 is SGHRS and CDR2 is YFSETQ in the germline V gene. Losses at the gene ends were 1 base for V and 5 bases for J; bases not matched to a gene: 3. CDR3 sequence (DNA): TGCGCCAGCAGCTTGAGCGGGGGGGCCCAAAACATTCAGTACTTC. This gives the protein CASSLSGGAQNIQYF. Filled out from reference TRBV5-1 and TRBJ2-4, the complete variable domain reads KAGVTQTPRYLIKTRGQQVTLSCSPISGHRSVSWYQQTPGQGLQFLFEYFSETQRNKGNFPGRFSGRQFSNSRSEMNVSTLELGDSALYLCASSLSGGAQNIQYFGAGTRLSVL.

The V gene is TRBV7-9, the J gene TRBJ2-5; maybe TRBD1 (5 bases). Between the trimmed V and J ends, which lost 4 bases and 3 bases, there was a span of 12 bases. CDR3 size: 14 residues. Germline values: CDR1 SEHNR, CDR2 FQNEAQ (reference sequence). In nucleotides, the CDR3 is TGTGCCAGCAGCTCATTACAGGTTGAAGAGACCCAGTACTTC. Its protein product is CASSSLQVEETQYF.

The CDR3: CASSLVVQGSNEQFF. Here the CDR3 DNA reads TGCGCCAGCAGCTTGGTCGTCCAGGGATCCAATGAGCAGTTCTTC. The chain employs TRBV5-1 and TRBJ2-1; weak D call: TRBD1 (5 bases). Germline CDR1 and CDR2: SGHRS and YFSETQ. The CDR3 has 15 amino acids. The germline V and J ends were trimmed by 0 bases and 6 bases, with 13 bases remaining between them.

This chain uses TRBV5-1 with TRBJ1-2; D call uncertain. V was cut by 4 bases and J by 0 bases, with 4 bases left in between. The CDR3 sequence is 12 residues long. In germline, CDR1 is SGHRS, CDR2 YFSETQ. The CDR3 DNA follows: TGCGCCAGCAGCCCAGCTAACTATGGCTACACCTTC. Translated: CASSPANYGYTF. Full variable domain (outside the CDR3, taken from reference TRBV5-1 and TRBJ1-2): KAGVTQTPRYLIKTRGQQVTLSCSPISGHRSVSWYQQTPGQGLQFLFEYFSETQRNKGNFPGRFSGRQFSNSRSEMNVSTLELGDSALYLCASSPANYGYTFGSGTRLTVV.

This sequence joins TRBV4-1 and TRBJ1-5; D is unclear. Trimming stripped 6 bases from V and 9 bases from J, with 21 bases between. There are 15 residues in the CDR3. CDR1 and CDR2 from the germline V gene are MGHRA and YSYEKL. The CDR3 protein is CASRAGGPRVRPQHF. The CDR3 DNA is TGCGCCAGCAGGGCCGGAGGCCCCCGGGTACGGCCCCAGCATTTT.

CDR3 sequence (DNA): TGCGCCAGCAGCTTGCAGTCAGGGTTTTTAGCCTATGGCTACACCTTC. It specifies CASSLQSGFLAYGYTF. This chain links TRBV5-1 with TRBJ1-2; D might be TRBD1 (5 bases). Germline CDR1 and CDR2: SGHRS and YFSETQ. This CDR3 spans 16 amino acids. Trimming cost V 1 base and J 4 bases, with 17 bases left between them.

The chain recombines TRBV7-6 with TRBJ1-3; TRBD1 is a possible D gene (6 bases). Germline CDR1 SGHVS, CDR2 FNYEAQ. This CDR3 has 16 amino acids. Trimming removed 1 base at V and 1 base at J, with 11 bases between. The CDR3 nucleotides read TGTGCCAGCAGCTTAGGGGGGCCATCATCTGGAAACACCATATATTTT. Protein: CASSLGGPSSGNTIYF.

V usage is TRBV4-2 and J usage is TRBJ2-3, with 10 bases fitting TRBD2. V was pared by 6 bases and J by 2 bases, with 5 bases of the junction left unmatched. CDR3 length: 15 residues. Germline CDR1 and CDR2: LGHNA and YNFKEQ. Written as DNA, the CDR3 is TGTGCCAGCAGTCGGGGGACTAGCGACACAGATACGCAGTATTTT. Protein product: CASSRGTSDTDTQYF.

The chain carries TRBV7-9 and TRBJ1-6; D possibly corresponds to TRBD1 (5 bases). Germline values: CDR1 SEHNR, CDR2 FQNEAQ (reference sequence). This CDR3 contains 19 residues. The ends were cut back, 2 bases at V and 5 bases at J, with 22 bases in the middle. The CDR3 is CASSLFVIRGKLNNSPLHF. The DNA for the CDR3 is TGTGCCAGCAGCTTATTCGTTATACGGGGGAAACTGAATAATTCACCCCTCCACTTT.

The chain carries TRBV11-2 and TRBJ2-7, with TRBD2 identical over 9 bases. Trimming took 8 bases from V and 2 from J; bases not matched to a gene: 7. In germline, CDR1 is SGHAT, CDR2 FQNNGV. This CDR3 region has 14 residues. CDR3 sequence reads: CASSEAGGPYEQYF. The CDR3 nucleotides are TGTGCCAGCTCTGAGGCGGGGGGGCCCTACGAGCAGTACTTC.

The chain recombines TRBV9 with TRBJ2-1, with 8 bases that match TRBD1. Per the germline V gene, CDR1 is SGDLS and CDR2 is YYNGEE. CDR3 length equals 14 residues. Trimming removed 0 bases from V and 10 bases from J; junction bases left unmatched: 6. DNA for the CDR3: TGTGCCAGCAGCGTAGGGACAGGGCTTGAGGAGCAGTTCTTC. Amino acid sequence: CASSVGTGLEEQFF.

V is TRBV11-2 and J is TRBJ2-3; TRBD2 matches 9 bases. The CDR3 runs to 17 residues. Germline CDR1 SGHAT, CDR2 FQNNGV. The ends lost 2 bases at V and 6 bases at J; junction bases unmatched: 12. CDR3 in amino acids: CASSLWDSGGSEDTQYF. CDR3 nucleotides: TGTGCCAGCAGCTTATGGGATAGCGGGGGATCTGAGGATACGCAGTATTTT.

The CDR3 is CASSHRGTYGYTF. The CDR3 nucleotides read TGTGCCAGCAGTCACAGGGGAACCTATGGCTACACCTTC. J is TRBJ1-2 and V is TRBV6-5; 7 bases line up with TRBD1. V shed 5 bases and J 4 bases; nucleotides not matched to a gene: 4. Germline assignment: CDR1 MNHEY and CDR2 SVGAGI. This CDR3 is 13 amino acids long.

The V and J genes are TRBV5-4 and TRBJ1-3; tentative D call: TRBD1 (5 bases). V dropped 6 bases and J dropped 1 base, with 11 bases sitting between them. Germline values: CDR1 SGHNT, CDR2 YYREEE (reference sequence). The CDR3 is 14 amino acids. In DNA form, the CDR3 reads TGTGCCAGCACCGATCAGGGTTCTGGAAACACCATATATTTT. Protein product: CASTDQGSGNTIYF.

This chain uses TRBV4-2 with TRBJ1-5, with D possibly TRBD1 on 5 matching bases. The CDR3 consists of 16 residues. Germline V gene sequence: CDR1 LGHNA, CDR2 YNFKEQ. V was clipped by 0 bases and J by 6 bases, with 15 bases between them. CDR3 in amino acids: CASSQDNLGAGQPQHF. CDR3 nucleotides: TGTGCCAGCAGCCAAGATAATTTAGGGGCAGGTCAGCCCCAGCATTTT.

CDR3 sequence: CASTQPEGNTEAFF. CDR3 coding DNA: TGTGCCAGTACCCAGCCCGAGGGCAACACTGAAGCTTTCTTT. The chain recombines TRBV19 with TRBJ1-1; no firm D call. The CDR3 has 14 amino acids. CDR1 and CDR2 from the germline V gene are LNHDA and SQIVND (reference sequence). V was trimmed by 7 bases and J by 2 bases, leaving 14 bases between them.

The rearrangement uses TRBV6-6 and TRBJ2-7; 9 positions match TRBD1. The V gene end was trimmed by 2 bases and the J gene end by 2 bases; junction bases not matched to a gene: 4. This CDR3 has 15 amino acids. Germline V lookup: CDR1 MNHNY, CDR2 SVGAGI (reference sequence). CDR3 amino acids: CASSYGDRATYEQYF. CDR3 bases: TGTGCCAGCAGTTACGGGGACAGGGCAACCTACGAGCAGTACTTC.

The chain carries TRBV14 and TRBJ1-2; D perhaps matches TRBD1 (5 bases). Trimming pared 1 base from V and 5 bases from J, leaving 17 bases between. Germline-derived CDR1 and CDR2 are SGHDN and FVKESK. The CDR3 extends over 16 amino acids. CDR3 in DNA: TGTGCCAGCAGCCAAGTTGACTTAGGGGCTGGGTATGGCTACACCTTC. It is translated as CASSQVDLGAGYGYTF.

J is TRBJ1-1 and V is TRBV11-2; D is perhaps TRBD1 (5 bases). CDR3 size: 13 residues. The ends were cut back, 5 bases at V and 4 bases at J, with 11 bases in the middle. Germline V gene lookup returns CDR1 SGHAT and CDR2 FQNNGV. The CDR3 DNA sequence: TGTGCCAGCAGCGACGGCGGGGCCACTGAAGCTTTCTTT. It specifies CASSDGGATEAFF.

The CDR3 protein is CASSRTGNTIYF. The CDR3 nucleotides are TGCGCCAGCAGTCGTACAGGAAACACCATATATTTT. The rearrangement joins TRBV4-1 to TRBJ1-3, with no clear D. CDR1 and CDR2 from the germline V gene are MGHRA and YSYEKL. This CDR3 is built from 12 residues. Trimming stripped 6 bases from V and 4 bases from J, with 7 bases between.

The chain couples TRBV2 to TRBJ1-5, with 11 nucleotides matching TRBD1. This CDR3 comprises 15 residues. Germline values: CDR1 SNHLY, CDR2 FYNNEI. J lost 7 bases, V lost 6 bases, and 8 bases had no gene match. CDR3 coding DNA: TGTGCCAGCAGCGGGACAGGGGGAGGAGGACAGCCCCAGCATTTT. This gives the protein CASSGTGGGGQPQHF.

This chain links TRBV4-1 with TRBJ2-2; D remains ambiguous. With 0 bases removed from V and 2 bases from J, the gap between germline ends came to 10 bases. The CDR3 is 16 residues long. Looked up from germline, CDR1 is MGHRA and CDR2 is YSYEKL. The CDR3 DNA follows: TGCGCCAGCAGCCAAGAAGTTAGCTTTAACACCGGGGAGCTGTTTTTT. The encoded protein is CASSQEVSFNTGELFF.

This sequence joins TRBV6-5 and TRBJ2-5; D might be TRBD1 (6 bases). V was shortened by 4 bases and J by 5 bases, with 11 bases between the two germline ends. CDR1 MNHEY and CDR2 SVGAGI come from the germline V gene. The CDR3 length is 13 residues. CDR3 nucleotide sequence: TGTGCCAGCAGTTTTGGACAGCTGGAGACCCAGTACTTC. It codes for CASSFGQLETQYF.

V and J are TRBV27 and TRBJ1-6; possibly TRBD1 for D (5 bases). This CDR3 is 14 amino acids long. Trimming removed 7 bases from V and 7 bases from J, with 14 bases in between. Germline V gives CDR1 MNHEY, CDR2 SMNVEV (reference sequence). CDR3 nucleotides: TGTGCCAGCACCTTGGGGGGTCTGAATTCACCCCTCCACTTT. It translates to CASTLGGLNSPLHF.

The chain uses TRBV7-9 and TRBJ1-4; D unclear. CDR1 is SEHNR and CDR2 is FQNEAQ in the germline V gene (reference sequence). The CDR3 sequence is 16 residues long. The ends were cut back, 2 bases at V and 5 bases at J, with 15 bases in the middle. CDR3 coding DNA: TGTGCCAGCAGCTTATTAACGCAGGCAGTCAATGAAAAACTGTTTTTT. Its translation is CASSLLTQAVNEKLFF.

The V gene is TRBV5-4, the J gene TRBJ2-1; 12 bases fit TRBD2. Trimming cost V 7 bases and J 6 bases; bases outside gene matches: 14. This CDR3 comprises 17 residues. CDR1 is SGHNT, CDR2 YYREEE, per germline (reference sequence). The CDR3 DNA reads TGTGCCAGCCTGCCTAGCGGGGGGGCTGAGGGAGGCAATGAGCAGTTCTTC. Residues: CASLPSGGAEGGNEQFF.

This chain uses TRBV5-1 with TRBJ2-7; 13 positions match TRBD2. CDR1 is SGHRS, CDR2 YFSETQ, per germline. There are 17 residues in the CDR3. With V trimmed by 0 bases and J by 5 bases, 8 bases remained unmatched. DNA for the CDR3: TGCGCCAGCAGCTTGGAGGGGACTAGCGGGGTATGGGACGAGCAGTACTTC. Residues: CASSLEGTSGVWDEQYF.

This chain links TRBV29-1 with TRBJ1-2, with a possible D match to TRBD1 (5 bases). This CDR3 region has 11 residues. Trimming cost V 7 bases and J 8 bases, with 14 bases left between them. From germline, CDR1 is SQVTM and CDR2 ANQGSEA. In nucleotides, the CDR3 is TGCAGCGCAGGCGGAGGGGACGGCTACACCTTC. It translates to CSAGGGDGYTF.

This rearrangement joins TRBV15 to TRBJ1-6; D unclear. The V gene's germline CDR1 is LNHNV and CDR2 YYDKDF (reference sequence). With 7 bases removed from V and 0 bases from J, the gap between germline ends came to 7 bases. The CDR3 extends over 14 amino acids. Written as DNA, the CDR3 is TGTGCCACCACGGCTAGCTCCTATAATTCACCCCTCCACTTT. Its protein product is CATTASSYNSPLHF.

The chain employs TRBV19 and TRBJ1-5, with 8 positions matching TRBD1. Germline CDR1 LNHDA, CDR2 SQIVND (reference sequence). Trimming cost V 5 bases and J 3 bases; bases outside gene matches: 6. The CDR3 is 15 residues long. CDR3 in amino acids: CASSLGQVINQPQHF. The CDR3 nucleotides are TGTGCCAGTAGTCTGGGACAGGTTATCAATCAGCCCCAGCATTTT.

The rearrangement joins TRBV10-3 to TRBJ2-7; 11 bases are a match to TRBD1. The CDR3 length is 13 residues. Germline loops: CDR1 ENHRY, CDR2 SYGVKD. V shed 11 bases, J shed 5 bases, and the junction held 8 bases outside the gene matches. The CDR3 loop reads CAGGTGGTNEQYF. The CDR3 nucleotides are TGTGCCGGGGGGACAGGGGGGACGAACGAGCAGTACTTC.